This TCR beta chain is from a study of identical twins. Study conclusions and caveats: There was more out-of-frame TCR alpha sharing in monozygotic twins than models estimated. While abundant cord blood beta clonotypes carried fewer insertions, memory repertoires showed no such pattern. Among beta out-of-frame sequences, excess sharing between twins appeared weaker.

The CDR3 is 17 amino acids. Trimming pared 1 base from V and 2 bases from J, leaving 17 bases between. This clonotype was detected ten times or more. The antigen is undetermined. Unique molecular identifiers were present on cDNA, and template switching added a universal primer site. TCRdb independently ran MiXCR on the 5' RACE reads; one entry per CDR3 protein. The sample contains about 240,000 distinct CDR3 sequences, about 10% of which appear only once. The sample comprised memory T cells sorted from blood. V gene TRBV12-3 or TRBV12-4 combines with J gene TRBJ2-5; the D is unclear. This receptor was taken from a man aged 50 or older in good health. In DNA form, the CDR3 reads TGTGCCAGCAGTTTAGGATTGGGCTTGGCAAAACAAGAGACCCAGTACTTC. Its translation is CASSLGLGLAKQETQYF.